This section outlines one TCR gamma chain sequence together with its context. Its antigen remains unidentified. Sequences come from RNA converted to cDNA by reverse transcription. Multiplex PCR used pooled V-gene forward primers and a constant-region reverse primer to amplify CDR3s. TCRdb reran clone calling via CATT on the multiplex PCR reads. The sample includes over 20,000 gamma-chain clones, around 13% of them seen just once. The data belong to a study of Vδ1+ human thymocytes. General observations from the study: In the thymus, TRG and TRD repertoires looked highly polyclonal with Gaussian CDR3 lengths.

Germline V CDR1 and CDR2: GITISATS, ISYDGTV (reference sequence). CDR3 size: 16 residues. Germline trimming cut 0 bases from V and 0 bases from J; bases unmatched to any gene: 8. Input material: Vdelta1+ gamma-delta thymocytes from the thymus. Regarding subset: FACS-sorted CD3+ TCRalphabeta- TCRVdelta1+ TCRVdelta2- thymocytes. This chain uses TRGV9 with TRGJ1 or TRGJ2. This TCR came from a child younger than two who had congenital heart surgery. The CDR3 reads CALWEVQGENYYKKLF. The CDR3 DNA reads TGTGCCTTGTGGGAGGTGCAGGGAGAGAATTATTATAAGAAACTCTTT.